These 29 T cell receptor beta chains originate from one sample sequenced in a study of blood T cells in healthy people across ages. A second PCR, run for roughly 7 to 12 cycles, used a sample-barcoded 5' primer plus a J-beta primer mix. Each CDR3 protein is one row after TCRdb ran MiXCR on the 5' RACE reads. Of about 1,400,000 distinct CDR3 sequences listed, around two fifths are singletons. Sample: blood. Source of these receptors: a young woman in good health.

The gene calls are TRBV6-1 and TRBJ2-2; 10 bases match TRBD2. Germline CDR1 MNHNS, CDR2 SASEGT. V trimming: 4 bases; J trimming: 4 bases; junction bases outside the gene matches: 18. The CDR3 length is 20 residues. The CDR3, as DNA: TGTGCCAGCAGTGGAACGGCGGATAGCGGGAGGCCATCGACCACCGGGGAGCTGTTTTTT. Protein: CASSGTADSGRPSTTGELFF.

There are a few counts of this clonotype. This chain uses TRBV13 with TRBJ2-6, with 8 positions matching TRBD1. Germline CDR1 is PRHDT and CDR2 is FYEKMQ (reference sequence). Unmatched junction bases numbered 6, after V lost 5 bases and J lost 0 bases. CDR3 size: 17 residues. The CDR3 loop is CASSLGDRSSGANVLTF. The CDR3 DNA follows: TGTGCCAGCAGCCTGGGGGACAGGAGCTCTGGGGCCAACGTCCTGACTTTC. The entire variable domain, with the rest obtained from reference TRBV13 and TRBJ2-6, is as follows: AAGVIQSPRHLIKEKRETATLKCYPIPRHDTVYWYQQGPGQDPQFLISFYEKMQSDKGSIPDRFSAQQFSDYHSELNMSSLELGDSALYFCASSLGDRSSGANVLTFGAGSRLTVL.

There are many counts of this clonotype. CDR3 amino acids: CSARPPGLLLTDTQYF. DNA for the CDR3: TGCAGTGCTAGACCTCCGGGACTTCTACTCACAGATACGCAGTATTTT. The rearrangement joins TRBV20-1 to TRBJ2-3, with D possibly TRBD2 on 6 matching bases. Germline V gives CDR1 DFQATT, CDR2 SNEGSKA (reference sequence). This CDR3 is built from 16 residues. V lost 2 bases and J 2 bases, leaving 17 bases between the germline ends.

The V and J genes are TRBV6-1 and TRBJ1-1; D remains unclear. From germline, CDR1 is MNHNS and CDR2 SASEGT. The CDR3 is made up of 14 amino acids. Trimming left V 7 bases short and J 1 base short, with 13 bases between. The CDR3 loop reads CASTVNLPNTEAFF. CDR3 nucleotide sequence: TGTGCCAGCACAGTAAACCTTCCGAACACTGAAGCTTTCTTT.

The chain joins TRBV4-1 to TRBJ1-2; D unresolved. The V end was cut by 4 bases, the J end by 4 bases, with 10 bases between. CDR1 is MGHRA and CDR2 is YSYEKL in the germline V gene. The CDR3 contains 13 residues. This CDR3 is CASSPTTIYGYTF. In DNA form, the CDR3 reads TGCGCCAGCAGCCCCACGACGATCTATGGCTACACCTTC.

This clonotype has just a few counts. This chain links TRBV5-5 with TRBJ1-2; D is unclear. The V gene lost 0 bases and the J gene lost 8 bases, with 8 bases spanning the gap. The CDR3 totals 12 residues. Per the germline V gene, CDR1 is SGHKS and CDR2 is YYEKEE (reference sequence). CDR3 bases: TGTGCCAGCAGCTTGGGATCCCCAGGCTACACCTTC. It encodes CASSLGSPGYTF. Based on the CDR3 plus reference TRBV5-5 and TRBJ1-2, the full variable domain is DAGVTQSPTHLIKTRGQQVTLRCSPISGHKSVSWYQQVLGQGPQFIFQYYEKEERGRGNFPDRFSARQFPNYSSELNVNALLLGDSALYLCASSLGSPGYTFGSGTRLTVV.

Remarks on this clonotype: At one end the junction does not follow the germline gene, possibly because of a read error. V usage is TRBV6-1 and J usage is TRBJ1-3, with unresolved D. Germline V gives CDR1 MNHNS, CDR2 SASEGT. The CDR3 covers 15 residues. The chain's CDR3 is CASSEPAAYGSTIYF. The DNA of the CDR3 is TGTGCCAGCAGTGAACCCGCGGCTTACGGAAGCACCATATATTTT.

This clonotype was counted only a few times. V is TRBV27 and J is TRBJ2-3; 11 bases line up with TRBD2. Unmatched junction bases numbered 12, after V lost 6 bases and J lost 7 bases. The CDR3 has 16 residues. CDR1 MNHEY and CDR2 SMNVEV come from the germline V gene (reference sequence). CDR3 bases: TGTGCCAGCAGCACACTAGCGGGAGTGAAGGGATATACGCAGTATTTT. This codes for CASSTLAGVKGYTQYF.

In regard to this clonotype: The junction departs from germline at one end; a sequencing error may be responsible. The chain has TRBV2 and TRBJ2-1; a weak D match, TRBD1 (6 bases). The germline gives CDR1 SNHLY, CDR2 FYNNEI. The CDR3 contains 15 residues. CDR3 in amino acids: CASSEEGHPYNEQFF. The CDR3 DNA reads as TGTGCCAGCAGCGAAGAGGGACACCCCTACAATGAGCAGTTCTTC.

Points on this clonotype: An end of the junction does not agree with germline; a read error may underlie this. This CDR3 is CASSFKFGTDAQYF. In nucleotides, the CDR3 is TGTGCCAGCAGTTTTAAGTTCGGGACAGATGCGCAGTATTTT. V is TRBV12-3 or TRBV12-4 and J is TRBJ2-3; 7 bases are shared with TRBD1. CDR3 length: 14 residues.

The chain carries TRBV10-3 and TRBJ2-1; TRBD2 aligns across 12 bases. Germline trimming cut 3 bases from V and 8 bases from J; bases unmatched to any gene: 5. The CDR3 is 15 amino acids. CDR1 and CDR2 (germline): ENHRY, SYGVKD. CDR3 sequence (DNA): TGTGCCATCAGTGATTGGACTAGCGGGGCAGATGAGCAGTTCTTC. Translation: CAISDWTSGADEQFF.

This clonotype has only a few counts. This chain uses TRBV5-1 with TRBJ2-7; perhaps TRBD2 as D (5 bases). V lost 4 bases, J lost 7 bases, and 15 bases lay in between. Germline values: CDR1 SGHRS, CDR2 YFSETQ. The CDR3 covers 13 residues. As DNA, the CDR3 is TGCGCCAGCAGCCGGATGGACCGGGAAGAGCAGTACTTC. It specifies CASSRMDREEQYF.

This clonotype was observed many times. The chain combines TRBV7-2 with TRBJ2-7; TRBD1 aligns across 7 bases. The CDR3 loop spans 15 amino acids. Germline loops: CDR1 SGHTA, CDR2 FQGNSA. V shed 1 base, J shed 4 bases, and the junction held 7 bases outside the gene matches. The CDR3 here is CASSLDRGGSYEQYF. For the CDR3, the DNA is TGTGCCAGCAGCTTAGATCGAGGGGGCAGTTACGAGCAGTACTTC. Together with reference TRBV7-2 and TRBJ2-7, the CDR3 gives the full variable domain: GAGVSQSPSNKVTEKGKDVELRCDPISGHTALYWYRQSLGQGLEFLIYFQGNSAPDKSGLPSDRFSAERTGGSVSTLTIQRTQQEDSAVYLCASSLDRGGSYEQYFGPGTRLTVT.

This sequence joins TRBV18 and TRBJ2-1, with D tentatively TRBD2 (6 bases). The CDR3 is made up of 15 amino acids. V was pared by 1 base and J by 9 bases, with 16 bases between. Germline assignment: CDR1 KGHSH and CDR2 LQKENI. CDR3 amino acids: CASSPQEGAWGEQFF. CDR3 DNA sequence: TGTGCCAGCTCACCACAGGAGGGAGCTTGGGGTGAGCAGTTCTTC. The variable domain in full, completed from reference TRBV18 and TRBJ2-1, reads NAGVMQNPRHLVRRRGQEARLRCSPMKGHSHVYWYRQLPEEGLKFMVYLQKENIIDESGMPKERFSAEFPKEGPSILRIQQVVRGDSAAYFCASSPQEGAWGEQFFGPGTRLTVL.

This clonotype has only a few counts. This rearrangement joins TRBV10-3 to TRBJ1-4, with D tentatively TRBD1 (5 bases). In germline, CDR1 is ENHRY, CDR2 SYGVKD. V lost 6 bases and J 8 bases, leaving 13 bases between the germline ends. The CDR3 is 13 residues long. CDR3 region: CAIRSGTAEKLFF. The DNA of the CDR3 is TGTGCCATCAGGTCAGGGACCGCGGAAAAACTGTTTTTT.

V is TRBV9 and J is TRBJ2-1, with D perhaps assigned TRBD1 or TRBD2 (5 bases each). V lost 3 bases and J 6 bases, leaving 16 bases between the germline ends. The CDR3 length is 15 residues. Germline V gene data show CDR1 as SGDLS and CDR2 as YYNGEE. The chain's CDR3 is CASSGWGYYSNEQFF. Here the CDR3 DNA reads TGTGCCAGCAGCGGCTGGGGGTACTATAGCAATGAGCAGTTCTTC.

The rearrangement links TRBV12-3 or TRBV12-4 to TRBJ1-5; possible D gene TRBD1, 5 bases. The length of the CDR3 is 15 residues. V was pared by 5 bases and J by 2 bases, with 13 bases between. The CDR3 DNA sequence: TGTGCCAGCAGTACCTCCCTGGGGGGCAATCAGCCCCAGCATTTT. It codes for CASSTSLGGNQPQHF.

The CDR3 protein is CASSQGWSGGRDTQYF. CDR3 nucleotides: TGTGCCAGCAGCCAAGGCTGGAGTGGGGGAAGGGATACGCAGTATTTT. V gene TRBV3-1 combines with J gene TRBJ2-3; D assignment may be TRBD1 or TRBD2 (5 bases each). This CDR3 comprises 16 residues. CDR1 is LGHDT, CDR2 YNNKEL, per germline (reference sequence). V was trimmed by 1 base and J by 6 bases, leaving 17 bases between them.

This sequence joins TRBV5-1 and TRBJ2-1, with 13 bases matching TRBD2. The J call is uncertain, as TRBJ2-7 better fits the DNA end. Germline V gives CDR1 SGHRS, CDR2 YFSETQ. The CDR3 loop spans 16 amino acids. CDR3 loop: CASLPTSGGLYNEQYF. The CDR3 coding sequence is TGCGCCAGCCTCCCGACTAGCGGGGGGCTCTACAATGAGCAGTACTTC.

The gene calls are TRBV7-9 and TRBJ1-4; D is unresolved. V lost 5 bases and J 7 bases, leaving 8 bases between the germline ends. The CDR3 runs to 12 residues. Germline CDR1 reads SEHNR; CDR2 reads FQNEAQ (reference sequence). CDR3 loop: CASSGKGEKLFF. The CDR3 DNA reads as TGTGCCAGCAGCGGAAAGGGTGAAAAACTGTTTTTT.

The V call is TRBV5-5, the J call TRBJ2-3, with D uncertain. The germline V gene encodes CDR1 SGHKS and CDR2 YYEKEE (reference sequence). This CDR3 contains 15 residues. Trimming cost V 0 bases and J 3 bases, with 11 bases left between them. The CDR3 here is CASSLVAELTDTQYF. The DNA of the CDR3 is TGTGCCAGCAGCTTGGTGGCAGAACTAACAGATACGCAGTATTTT.

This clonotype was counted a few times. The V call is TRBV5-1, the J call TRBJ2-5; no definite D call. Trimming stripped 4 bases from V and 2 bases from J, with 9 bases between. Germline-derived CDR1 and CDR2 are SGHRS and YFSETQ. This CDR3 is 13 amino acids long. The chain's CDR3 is CASSRERQETQYF. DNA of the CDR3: TGCGCCAGCAGCAGAGAACGACAAGAGACCCAGTACTTC.

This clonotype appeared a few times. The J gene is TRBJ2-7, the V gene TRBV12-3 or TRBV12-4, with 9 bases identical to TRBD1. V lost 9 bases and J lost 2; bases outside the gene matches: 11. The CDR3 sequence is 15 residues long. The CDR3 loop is CARTTPGTGTYEQYF. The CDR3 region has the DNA TGTGCCAGAACGACCCCCGGGACAGGGACCTACGAGCAGTACTTC.

The CDR3 loop reads CASSETGRRFADTQYF. The CDR3 bases are TGTGCCAGCAGCGAAACGGGCCGACGATTCGCAGATACGCAGTATTTT. The chain links TRBV14 to TRBJ2-3; D is uncertain. CDR3 length equals 16 residues. Germline CDR1 reads SGHDN; CDR2 reads FVKESK. The V end was cut by 5 bases, the J end by 4 bases, with 19 bases between. The complete variable domain, with remaining parts taken from reference TRBV14 and TRBJ2-3, reads EAGVTQFPSHSVIEKGQTVTLRCDPISGHDNLYWYRRVMGKEIKFLLHFVKESKQDESGMPNNRFLAERTGGTYSTLKVQPAELEDSGVYFCASSETGRRFADTQYFGPGTRLTVL.

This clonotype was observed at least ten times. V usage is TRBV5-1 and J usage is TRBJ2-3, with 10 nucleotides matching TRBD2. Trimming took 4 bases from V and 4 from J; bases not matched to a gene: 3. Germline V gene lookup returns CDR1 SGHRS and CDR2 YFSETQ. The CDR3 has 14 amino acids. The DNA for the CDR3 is TGCGCCAGCAGCCTAGGGACTAGCGCAGATACGCAGTATTTT. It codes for CASSLGTSADTQYF.

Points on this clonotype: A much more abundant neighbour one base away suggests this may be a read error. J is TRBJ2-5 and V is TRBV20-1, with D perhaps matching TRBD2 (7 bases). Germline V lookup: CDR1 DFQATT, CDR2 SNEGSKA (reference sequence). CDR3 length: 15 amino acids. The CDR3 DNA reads TGCAGCGCTAAAAGGGGGGGTACCCTTCCGGGGGAGCAGTACTTC. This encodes CSAKRGGTLPGEQYF.

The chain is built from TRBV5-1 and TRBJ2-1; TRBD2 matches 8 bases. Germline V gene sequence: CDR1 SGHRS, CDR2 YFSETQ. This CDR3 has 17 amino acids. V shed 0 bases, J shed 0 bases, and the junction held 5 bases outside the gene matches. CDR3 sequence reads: CASSLGVLAASYNEQFF. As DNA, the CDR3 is TGCGCCAGCAGCTTGGGGGTACTAGCGGCCTCCTACAATGAGCAGTTCTTC.

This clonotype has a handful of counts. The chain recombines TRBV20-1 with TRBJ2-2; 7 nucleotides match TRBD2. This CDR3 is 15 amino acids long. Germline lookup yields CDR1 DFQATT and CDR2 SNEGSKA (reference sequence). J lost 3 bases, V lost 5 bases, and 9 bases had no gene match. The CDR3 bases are TGCAGTGCTCTATTCGCGGGGGTAGACACCGGGGAGCTGTTTTTT. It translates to CSALFAGVDTGELFF.

CDR3 residues: CSTSLAGGNHNEQFF. CDR3 nucleotide sequence: TGCAGTACCTCCTTGGCGGGGGGGAACCACAATGAGCAGTTCTTC. This chain links TRBV20-1 with TRBJ2-1, with TRBD2 matching over 9 bases. The CDR3 extends over 15 amino acids. The trim removed 8 bases at V and 5 bases at J, leaving 13 bases unmatched. CDR1 is DFQATT and CDR2 is SNEGSKA in the germline V gene (reference sequence).